Listed below are T cell receptor beta chains from one sample, sequenced in a study of control samples from healthy donors and cancer patients. Method: immunoSEQ multiplex PCR; TCRdb's copy keeps in-frame clones and lacks some. The table includes about 110,000 clones, approximately 87% detected once. The sequenced sample consisted of PBMCs. The receptor set was obtained from a woman aged 55 to 70 with lung cancer. CDR3s include the opening cysteine and the closing phenylalanine or tryptophan. The D gene is left open where the match is weak. Rows give clone size only sometimes, using once, few, many, or a class for an expanded clone.

-,TRBJ1-5,TRBV5-6,-,15,CASSLLQGDNQPQHF,TGTGCCAGCAGTTTACTACAGGGTGACAATCAGCCCCAGCATTTT
-,TRBJ1-5,TRBV19,few,14,CASSIAGGNQPQHF,TGTGCCAGTAGTATTGCCGGCGGCAATCAGCCCCAGCATTTT
TRBD1,TRBJ2-3,TRBV6-1,-,17,CASSEKPGQSFTDTQYF,TGTGCCAGCAGTGAGAAGCCGGGACAGAGTTTCACAGATACGCAGTATTTT
TRBD2,TRBJ2-2,TRBV3-1/TRBV3-2,-,15,CASSQVGGGAGELFF,TGTGCCAGCAGCCAAGTCGGGGGGGGCGCCGGGGAGCTGTTTTTT
TRBD1,TRBJ1-2,TRBV27,few,14,CASSLGGTVHGYTF,TGTGCCAGCAGCTTAGGGGGGACAGTGCATGGCTACACCTTC
-,TRBJ2-3,TRBV2,-,13,CATTGLSTDTQYF,TGTGCCACAACGGGGCTAAGCACAGATACGCAGTATTTT
-,TRBJ2-3,TRBV9,-,16,CASSAGLAALTDTQYF,TGTGCCAGCAGCGCGGGATTAGCGGCCCTCACAGATACGCAGTATTTT
-,TRBJ1-3,TRBV6-5,once,15,CASSSGRSSGNTIYF,TGTGCCAGCAGTTCTGGACGGAGCTCTGGAAACACCATATATTTT
-,TRBJ2-1,TRBV2,-,15,CASSVGQPGYNEQFF,TGTGCCAGCAGTGTTGGACAGCCAGGCTACAATGAGCAGTTCTTC
TRBD1,TRBJ1-1,TRBV6-1,once,17,CASSVQGARLPNTEAFF,TGTGCCAGCAGTGTACAGGGGGCCCGCTTACCGAACACTGAAGCTTTCTTT
-,TRBJ2-3,TRBV15,-,13,CATSRDFRDTQYF,TGTGCCACCAGCAGAGATTTCAGGGATACGCAGTATTTT
TRBD1,TRBJ1-4,TRBV9,-,16,CASSAGTGALSEKLFF,TGTGCCAGCAGCGCCGGGACAGGGGCCCTTAGTGAAAAACTGTTTTTT
-,TRBJ2-1,TRBV7-3,-,15,CASSPTRDSYNEQFF,TGTGCCAGCAGCCCAACCCGGGACTCCTACAATGAGCAGTTCTTC
-,TRBJ2-7,TRBV5-4,-,16,CASSLFTGTRNYEQYF,TGTGCCAGCAGCTTATTCACCGGGACGCGTAACTACGAGCAGTACTTC
-,TRBJ1-2,TRBV6-5,once,13,CASSPLSNYGYTF,TGTGCCAGCAGTCCCCTGAGTAACTATGGCTACACCTTC
TRBD1,TRBJ1-4,TRBV2,few,14,CASSFTGGEEKLFF,TGTGCCAGCAGTTTCACAGGGGGCGAGGAAAAACTGTTTTTT
-,TRBJ2-7,TRBV11-2,once,13,CASSFLASYEQYF,TGTGCCAGCAGCTTCTTAGCGTCCTACGAGCAGTACTTC
-,TRBJ2-3,TRBV6-5,-,10,CASMEVTQYF,TGTGCCAGCATGGAAGTTACGCAGTATTTT
-,TRBJ1-1,TRBV11-3,-,16,CASSFLLAGEYTEAFF,TGTGCCAGCAGCTTTCTACTTGCAGGGGAGTACACTGAAGCTTTCTTT
-,TRBJ1-1,TRBV3-1/TRBV3-2,-,15,CASSSPKGLLSEAFF,TGTGCCAGCAGCTCACCAAAGGGGCTCTTGTCTGAAGCTTTCTTT
-,TRBJ1-1,TRBV4-2,-,15,CASSQEEGLNTEAFF,TGTGCCAGCAGCCAAGAAGAGGGGTTGAACACTGAAGCTTTCTTT
TRBD2,TRBJ2-5,TRBV4-2,-,16,CASSQGGLAGQETQYF,TGTGCCAGCAGCCAAGGGGGACTAGCGGGCCAAGAGACCCAGTACTTC
-,TRBJ1-4,TRBV15,few,14,CATSRDLVDEKLFF,TGTGCCACCAGCAGAGATCTCGTTGATGAAAAACTGTTTTTT
-,TRBJ2-1,TRBV5-1,-,14,CASSLAGARNEQFF,TGCGCCAGCAGCTTGGCCGGGGCCCGCAATGAGCAGTTCTTC
-,TRBJ1-5,TRBV12-3/TRBV12-4,-,13,CASKFGLNQPQHF,TGTGCCAGCAAATTCGGGCTGAATCAGCCCCAGCATTTT
-,TRBJ2-7,TRBV11-1,-,12,CASSLSSYEQYF,TGTGCCAGCAGCTTAAGCTCCTACGAGCAGTACTTC
-,TRBJ1-1,TRBV18,once,15,CASSPYRQMNTEAFF,TGTGCCAGCTCACCATACCGCCAAATGAACACTGAAGCTTTCTTT